Listed below are T cell receptor beta chains from one sample, sequenced in a study of early T cells in non-severe SARS-CoV-2 infection. TCRdb re-called the 5' RACE reads with MiXCR, one entry per CDR3 protein. The data show about 49,000 distinct CDR3 sequences, around 10% seen once. The specimen comprised whole blood, sampled at baseline. All receptors derive from an adult who was a healthcare worker with PCR-confirmed SARS-CoV-2 infection or an uninfected control (not recorded which). Both conserved end residues are part of each CDR3. Each record gives: CDR3 protein, CDR3 DNA, J gene, clone size, V gene, D gene. D genes are given only for firm matches. A row's size may be missing; if present it is once, few, many or a size class.

CSARQDRAGELFF TGCAGCGCGAGGCAGGATCGGGCCGGGGAGCTGTTTTTT TRBJ2-2 NA TRBV29-1 NA
CASSFEGRTEAFF TGTGCCAGCAGCTTTGAAGGGAGAACTGAAGCTTTCTTT TRBJ1-1 NA TRBV11-2 NA
CASSLVQGGNEQFF TGTGCCAGCAGTTTGGTCCAGGGTGGAAATGAGCAGTTCTTC TRBJ2-1 few TRBV12-3/TRBV12-4 NA
CASSRIGTGAQRGSNEQFF TGCGCCAGCAGCCGTATAGGGACAGGGGCCCAACGAGGATCCAATGAGCAGTTCTTC TRBJ2-1 many TRBV5-1 TRBD1
CASSFRQTGANVLTF TGTGCCAGCAGTTTCCGACAGACTGGGGCCAACGTCCTGACTTTC TRBJ2-6 many TRBV28 NA
CSDTEAFF TGCAGCGACACTGAAGCTTTCTTT TRBJ1-1 NA TRBV29-1 NA
CASPAEGRRRPNTEAFF TGTGCCAGCCCTGCTGAGGGACGGCGACGACCGAACACTGAAGCTTTCTTT TRBJ1-1 many TRBV6-1 NA
CASTLTAGVNTGELFF TGTGCCAGCACTCTTACGGCAGGGGTGAACACCGGGGAGCTGTTTTTT TRBJ2-2 few TRBV6-1 NA
CASSSLAGRGEQYF TGTGCCAGCAGCTCCTTAGCGGGGCGAGGGGAGCAGTACTTC TRBJ2-7 NA TRBV11-2 TRBD2
CASGSGSYTGELFF TGTGCCAGCGGGTCGGGATCATACACCGGGGAGCTGTTTTTT TRBJ2-2 medium-sized TRBV28 NA
CATSGQGMQPQHF TGTGCCACCAGTGGACAGGGTATGCAGCCCCAGCATTTT TRBJ1-5 few TRBV24-1 TRBD1
CASSLSGNTGELFF TGTGCCAGCAGCTTAAGCGGGAACACCGGGGAGCTGTTTTTT TRBJ2-2 many TRBV7-3 NA
CASSQVAATGELFF TGTGCCAGCAGCCAAGTTGCCGCCACCGGGGAGCTGTTTTTT TRBJ2-2 few TRBV14 NA
CAILSGQGTDGANVLTF TGTGCCATCTTATCCGGACAGGGGACGGACGGGGCCAACGTCCTGACTTTC TRBJ2-6 few TRBV12-3/TRBV12-4 TRBD1
CASSPANSRSENTIYF TGTGCCAGCTCACCTGCGAACAGCCGCTCTGAAAACACCATATATTTT TRBJ1-3 few TRBV18 NA
CSATGTSGITDTQYF TGCAGTGCCACTGGGACTAGCGGGATTACAGATACGCAGTATTTT TRBJ2-3 NA TRBV20-1 TRBD2
CASSLSDGGTGDEQFF TGTGCCAGCAGTTTATCTGACGGGGGGACAGGGGATGAGCAGTTCTTC TRBJ2-1 many TRBV28 TRBD1
CASSDGNTGELFF TGTGCCAGCAGTGATGGGAACACCGGGGAGCTGTTTTTT TRBJ2-2 many TRBV2 NA
CASSLGETSGGYEQYF TGTGCCAGCAGCCTGGGGGAGACTAGCGGGGGCTACGAGCAGTACTTC TRBJ2-7 NA TRBV4-2 TRBD2
CASSLGDTREAFF TGTGCCAGCAGCTTAGGGGATACCCGTGAAGCTTTCTTT TRBJ1-1 NA TRBV11-2 NA
CASSQDLEGAGGTSEQFF TGTGCCAGCAGCCAAGATCTTGAGGGAGCGGGAGGTACGTCGGAGCAGTTCTTC TRBJ2-1 many TRBV3-1 TRBD2
CASSSGLAGGNQGYEQYF TGTGCCAGCAGCTCCGGACTAGCGGGAGGGAATCAAGGGTACGAGCAGTACTTC TRBJ2-7 NA TRBV7-9 TRBD2
CASSFLGFGQETQYF TGTGCCAGCAGCTTTTTGGGATTCGGCCAAGAGACCCAGTACTTC TRBJ2-5 few TRBV11-2 NA
CASSIRREDTQYF TGTGCCAGTAGTATCAGACGGGAAGATACGCAGTATTTT TRBJ2-3 NA TRBV19 NA
CASSLQGLRYNEQFF TGTGCCAGCAGTTTACAGGGACTTCGATACAATGAGCAGTTCTTC TRBJ2-1 NA TRBV12-3/TRBV12-4 NA
CASSQDRSREKTQYF TGTGCCAGCAGCCAAGATCGTTCGCGGGAGAAGACCCAGTACTTC TRBJ2-5 many TRBV3-1 TRBD2
CASSAIYGNEQFF TGTGCCAGCAGTGCAATTTATGGCAATGAGCAGTTCTTC TRBJ2-1 many TRBV6-4 NA
CASSTGSYEQYF TGTGCCAGCAGTACAGGATCCTACGAGCAGTACTTC TRBJ2-7 NA TRBV6-5 NA
CASSLGGYRYEQYF TGTGCCAGCAGTCTAGGCGGGTATAGGTACGAGCAGTACTTC TRBJ2-7 many TRBV12-3/TRBV12-4 NA
CASSYSVGGEAFF TGTGCCAGCAGTTACTCGGTCGGGGGGGAAGCTTTCTTT TRBJ1-1 NA TRBV6-5 NA
CASSLAEGVQFF TGTGCCAGCAGTTTAGCAGAGGGAGTACAGTTCTTC TRBJ2-1 few TRBV12-3/TRBV12-4 NA
CASNGQAVNQPQHF TGTGCCAGTAATGGACAGGCTGTAAATCAGCCCCAGCATTTT TRBJ1-5 NA TRBV19 TRBD1
CASSRDWTSGAYEQYF TGTGCCAGCAGCCGAGACTGGACTAGCGGCGCATACGAGCAGTACTTC TRBJ2-7 NA TRBV11-2 TRBD2
CASSQGEPDGDNSPLHF TGTGCCAGCAGCCAAGGGGAACCCGACGGAGATAATTCACCCCTCCACTTT TRBJ1-6 many TRBV4-2 NA
CAISTGTGANVLTF TGTGCCATCAGTACAGGGACCGGGGCCAACGTCCTGACTTTC TRBJ2-6 NA TRBV10-3 NA
CASSFPGTYYEQYF TGTGCCAGCAGTTTCCCCGGGACATACTACGAGCAGTACTTC TRBJ2-7 NA TRBV25-1 NA
CASGLATRQGAGSPLHF TGTGCTAGTGGTTTGGCCACCAGACAGGGGGCCGGTTCACCCCTCCACTTT TRBJ1-6 NA TRBV12-5 TRBD1
CASSDRGGTGELFF TGTGCCAGTAGTGACAGGGGAGGCACCGGGGAGCTGTTTTTT TRBJ2-2 few TRBV19 TRBD1
CASSPQGQPYGYTF TGCGCCAGCAGCCCCCAGGGGCAGCCCTATGGCTACACCTTC TRBJ1-2 NA TRBV4-3 NA
CASSQLTGGNTEAFF TGCGCCAGCAGCCAGCTGACAGGGGGTAACACTGAAGCTTTCTTT TRBJ1-1 NA TRBV4-3 TRBD1
CASSSTGSGANVLTF TGTGCCAGCAGTTCTACAGGGTCCGGGGCCAACGTCCTGACTTTC TRBJ2-6 NA TRBV6-6 NA
CASSLGVGALEAFF TGTGCCAGCAGCTTAGGAGTTGGGGCCCTTGAAGCTTTCTTT TRBJ1-1 medium-sized TRBV7-8 NA
CASREAGVRYNEQFF TGTGCCAGCAGGGAAGCGGGAGTGAGATACAATGAGCAGTTCTTC TRBJ2-1 NA TRBV11-2 TRBD2
CASSSGLPNSPLHF TGTGCCAGTAGTTCGGGACTCCCCAATTCACCCCTCCACTTT TRBJ1-6 few TRBV19 NA
CASSQDIRRLGQSNTGELFF TGTGCCAGCAGCCAAGATATACGGCGCTTGGGACAATCGAACACCGGGGAGCTGTTTTTT TRBJ2-2 NA TRBV14 NA
CASSLSLGSNEQFF TGTGCCAGCTCACTGTCGCTGGGGTCGAATGAGCAGTTCTTC TRBJ2-1 few TRBV18 NA
CATSIDRVTGNTIYF TGTGCCACCAGCATTGACAGGGTGACTGGAAACACCATATATTTT TRBJ1-3 NA TRBV15 TRBD1
CASSSPSAWGEKLFF TGTGCCAGTAGTTCGCCTAGCGCCTGGGGTGAAAAACTGTTTTTT TRBJ1-4 many TRBV19 NA
CASSSRDTQYF TGTGCCAGCAGTTCGAGAGATACGCAGTATTTT TRBJ2-3 many TRBV28 NA
CASIQAYSNQPQHF TGTGCCAGTATCCAGGCTTATAGCAATCAGCCCCAGCATTTT TRBJ1-5 NA TRBV19 NA
CASRAGGETQYF TGCGCCAGCAGAGCGGGAGGAGAGACCCAGTACTTC TRBJ2-5 few TRBV5-1 TRBD2
CASSSDMNTEAFF TGTGCCAGCAGCTCAGATATGAACACTGAAGCTTTCTTT TRBJ1-1 many TRBV5-4 NA
CASSLAAAPEYEQYF TGTGCCAGCAGCTTAGCAGCAGCGCCGGAATACGAGCAGTACTTC TRBJ2-7 NA TRBV7-2 NA
CASSLVLQNEQFF TGTGCCAGCAGCTTAGTCCTACAGAATGAGCAGTTCTTC TRBJ2-1 once TRBV11-2 NA
CASSPPASRGYEQYF TGTGCCAGCTCACCACCGGCGTCCCGGGGTTACGAGCAGTACTTC TRBJ2-7 many TRBV18 NA
CASGRRGGFFSGANVLTF TGTGCCAGCGGCCGGCGTGGCGGGTTTTTCTCTGGGGCCAACGTCCTGACTTTC TRBJ2-6 few TRBV6-5 NA
CASSTRRDWETYEQYF TGTGCCAGCAGCACACGTCGGGACTGGGAAACCTACGAGCAGTACTTC TRBJ2-7 NA TRBV7-6 NA
CVSSSEGVYEQYF TGTGTCAGCAGCTCAGAAGGTGTTTACGAGCAGTACTTC TRBJ2-7 NA TRBV7-9 NA
CSVKLAGMTDTQYF TGCAGCGTTAAGCTAGCGGGAATGACAGATACGCAGTATTTT TRBJ2-3 NA TRBV29-1 TRBD2